Listed here are 28 T cell receptor beta chains from one sample, sequenced in a study of T cell responses to AZD1222 COVID-19 vaccine. Using immunoSEQ multiplex PCR, the repertoire was profiled, and TCRdb retains in-frame clones only, with some absent. This sample has 150,000 to 200,000 clones, with roughly nine tenths found just once. This specimen was peripheral blood, taken on day 0 of AZD1222 vaccination. The receptor set was obtained from an adult in good health.

The V and J genes are TRBV3-1 (or the pseudogene TRBV3-2) and TRBJ1-1; 10 nucleotides line up with TRBD1. There are 15 residues in the CDR3. V shed 4 bases, J shed 4 bases, and the junction held 6 bases outside the gene matches. Germline V gene data show CDR1 as LGHDT and CDR2 as YNNKEL (reference sequence). The CDR3, as DNA: TGTGCCAGCAGCCTTGAGGGACAGGGGCCCACTGAAGCTTTCTTT. This gives the protein CASSLEGQGPTEAFF.

This clone came up many times. The V and J genes are TRBV19 and TRBJ1-5, with 9 bases aligning to TRBD1. This CDR3 has 17 amino acids. Per germline, CDR1 LNHDA and CDR2 SQIVND (reference sequence). The V gene end was trimmed by 6 bases and the J gene end by 2 bases; junction bases not matched to a gene: 11. DNA of the CDR3: TGTGCCAGTAGGGAAAACAGGGGGCCACAGGGCAATCAGCCCCAGCATTTT. Its protein product is CASRENRGPQGNQPQHF.

The chain employs TRBV7-2 and TRBJ1-2, with D perhaps matching TRBD1 (5 bases). V shed 0 bases and J shed 6 bases, with 14 bases lying between them. Germline V gene sequence: CDR1 SGHTA, CDR2 FQGNSA. CDR3 length: 15 amino acids. CDR3 protein: CASSLALRQGHGYTF. CDR3 DNA sequence: TGTGCCAGCAGCTTAGCCCTGCGGCAGGGACATGGCTACACCTTC.

This chain connects TRBV9 to TRBJ2-7, with D perhaps given as TRBD1 or TRBD2 (6 bases each). The V and J ends lost 2 bases and 3 bases respectively, with 12 bases between them. The CDR3 consists of 14 residues. CDR1 and CDR2 (germline): SGDLS, YYNGEE. The CDR3 region is CASSVGGTNYEQYF. CDR3 DNA sequence: TGTGCCAGCAGCGTCGGAGGGACAAACTACGAGCAGTACTTC.

This rearrangement joins TRBV23-1 to TRBJ1-1; 7 positions match TRBD1. TRBV23-1 is marked as an open reading frame, function uncertain. V was clipped by 8 bases and J by 4 bases; unmatched bases: 13. The CDR3 spans 15 residues. CDR3 bases: TGCGCCAGCTCAGGGGGGGTTCGGGGATTCACTGAAGCTTTCTTT. It specifies CASSGGVRGFTEAFF.

The chain recombines TRBV10-3 with TRBJ1-5; 9 bases agree with TRBD1. The CDR3 is made up of 13 amino acids. From germline, CDR1 is ENHRY and CDR2 SYGVKD. The ends lost 8 bases at V and 7 bases at J; junction bases unmatched: 6. This CDR3 reads CAIGDREGQPQHF. CDR3 bases: TGTGCCATCGGGGACAGGGAAGGCCAGCCCCAGCATTTT.

This rearrangement joins TRBV4-1 to TRBJ1-4; tentatively, D is TRBD1 (6 bases). V lost 0 bases, J lost 10 bases, and 18 bases lay in between. CDR1 MGHRA and CDR2 YSYEKL come from the germline V gene. This CDR3 is 16 amino acids long. The CDR3 DNA reads TGCGCCAGCAGCCAAGATCCACGGACAGTAGCCGGAAAACTGTTTTTT. It codes for CASSQDPRTVAGKLFF.

This chain joins TRBV2 and TRBJ1-3, with D unclear. This CDR3 is built from 16 residues. Deletions cut 2 bases from V and 1 base from J, with 12 bases between. The germline CDR1 and CDR2 sequences are SNHLY and FYNNEI. In DNA, the CDR3 is TGTGCCAGCAGTGAATATCACAGATCTTCTGGAAACACCATATATTTT. This encodes CASSEYHRSSGNTIYF.

The chain employs TRBV7-8 and TRBJ1-1; possible D gene TRBD1, 5 bases. The CDR3 runs 16 residues. The V gene lost 7 bases and the J gene lost 1 base, with 19 bases spanning the gap. Germline V gives CDR1 SGHVS, CDR2 FQNEAQ. CDR3 residues: CASTRGGNGRNTEAFF. In DNA, the CDR3 is TGTGCCAGCACCCGGGGGGGAAACGGGAGGAACACTGAAGCTTTCTTT.

The chain uses TRBV19 and TRBJ2-7, with TRBD2 matching 12 bases. V lost 10 bases and J lost 7; bases outside the gene matches: 11. Germline V gene sequence: CDR1 LNHDA, CDR2 SQIVND (reference sequence). This CDR3 comprises 14 residues. The CDR3 sequence: CATTTSGSSGEQYF. CDR3 sequence (DNA): TGTGCCACGACGACTAGCGGGAGCTCGGGGGAGCAGTACTTC.

This sequence joins TRBV7-9 and TRBJ1-1; D possibly corresponds to TRBD1 (5 bases). The CDR3 consists of 13 residues. Germline V gene sequence: CDR1 SEHNR, CDR2 FQNEAQ (reference sequence). Trimming removed 3 bases at V and 1 base at J, with 6 bases between. CDR3 DNA sequence: TGTGCCAGCAGCTTTACAGGGAACACTGAAGCTTTCTTT. This codes for CASSFTGNTEAFF.

The J gene is TRBJ1-1, the V gene TRBV7-8; a weak D match, TRBD1 (5 bases). The length of the CDR3 is 14 residues. Trimming removed 8 bases at V and 0 bases at J, with 13 bases between. Germline-derived CDR1 and CDR2 are SGHVS and FQNEAQ. The CDR3 here is CASGYGHLNTEAFF. The CDR3 DNA reads TGTGCCAGCGGGTATGGACATCTGAACACTGAAGCTTTCTTT.

This clone was seen only a few times. J is TRBJ2-7 and V is TRBV28, with a tentative D call TRBD2 (5 bases). V was cut by 5 bases and J by 4 bases, with 12 bases left in between. Germline values: CDR1 MDHEN, CDR2 SYDVKM. CDR3 size: 13 residues. Here the CDR3 reads CASSPPSGYEQYF. The CDR3 coding sequence is TGTGCCAGCAGTCCCCCCTCGGGGTACGAGCAGTACTTC.

The chain recombines TRBV7-2 with TRBJ1-5, with 9 bases aligning to TRBD1. The CDR3 has 15 residues. Germline loops: CDR1 SGHTA, CDR2 FQGNSA. V shed 7 bases and J 1 base; nucleotides not matched to a gene: 5. The CDR3 sequence: CASKRTGASNQPQHF. In nucleotides, the CDR3 is TGTGCCAGCAAAAGGACAGGGGCCAGCAATCAGCCCCAGCATTTT.

This sequence joins TRBV5-1 and TRBJ1-1; D remains unclear. The germline V gene has CDR1 SGHRS and CDR2 YFSETQ. This CDR3 region has 14 residues. The germline V and J ends were trimmed by 6 bases and 3 bases, with 15 bases remaining between them. The CDR3 region has the DNA TGCGCCAGCATGAGGGAGCGATCGGACACTGAAGCTTTCTTT. Residues: CASMRERSDTEAFF.

The chain links TRBV15 to TRBJ1-3; 8 nucleotides align to TRBD1. The germline V gene has CDR1 LNHNV and CDR2 YYDKDF (reference sequence). This CDR3 region has 15 residues. With V trimmed by 4 bases and J by 3 bases, 5 bases remained unmatched. CDR3 in amino acids: CATSMDRASGNTIYF. The CDR3 coding sequence is TGTGCCACCAGCATGGACAGGGCAAGTGGAAACACCATATATTTT.

The chain uses TRBV7-8 and TRBJ1-4; D is unclear. Germline CDR1 reads SGHVS; CDR2 reads FQNEAQ. V shed 0 bases and J shed 0 bases, with 8 bases lying between them. The CDR3 is 16 amino acids. In nucleotides, the CDR3 is TGTGCCAGCAGCTTAGCTTACGGAGCAACTAATGAAAAACTGTTTTTT. Residues: CASSLAYGATNEKLFF.

This chain joins TRBV6-2 or TRBV6-3 and TRBJ1-2; D is unclear. Trimming removed 6 bases from V and 4 bases from J, with 15 bases in between. The germline CDR1 and CDR2 sequences are MNHEY and SVGEGT. The CDR3 extends over 14 amino acids. The CDR3 bases are TGTGCCAGCAGCTCCCTTTCCAGGAGCTATGGCTACACCTTC. Protein product: CASSSLSRSYGYTF.

V usage is TRBV2 and J usage is TRBJ1-2; no clear D. Deletions cut 8 bases from V and 3 bases from J, with 4 bases between. Germline values: CDR1 SNHLY, CDR2 FYNNEI. CDR3 length: 10 amino acids. CDR3 region: CASGDYGYTF. CDR3 in DNA: TGTGCCAGCGGGGACTATGGCTACACCTTC.

The table lists this clone with a count of one. The chain carries TRBV7-9 and TRBJ1-2; D unclear. Looked up from germline, CDR1 is SEHNR and CDR2 is FQNEAQ (reference sequence). V was trimmed by 6 bases and J by 7 bases, leaving 21 bases between them. The CDR3 has 15 amino acids. The DNA of the CDR3 is TGTGCCAGCAGTCGAACGGACGGGATACTGAGTGGCTACACCTTC. Translation: CASSRTDGILSGYTF.

The V gene is TRBV4-3, the J gene TRBJ1-5; D may be TRBD1 (6 bases). This CDR3 comprises 13 residues. The germline gives CDR1 LGHNA, CDR2 YSLEER. The V and J ends lost 0 bases and 6 bases respectively, with 6 bases between them. The CDR3 spells CASSQDRGQPQHF. The CDR3 DNA follows: TGCGCCAGCAGCCAAGACAGGGGTCAGCCCCAGCATTTT.

The chain has TRBV10-3 and TRBJ1-2; D perhaps matches TRBD1 (5 bases). The CDR3 sequence is 17 residues long. The germline V gene has CDR1 ENHRY and CDR2 SYGVKD. Trimming left V 2 bases short and J 0 bases short, with 16 bases between. CDR3: CAISEGRDSPTNYGYTF. The CDR3 nucleotides read TGTGCCATCAGTGAGGGGCGAGACAGTCCAACTAACTATGGCTACACCTTC.

The chain has TRBV4-1 and TRBJ2-7, with D possibly being TRBD1 or TRBD2 (6 bases each). V was trimmed by 3 bases and J by 0 bases, leaving 18 bases between them. CDR3 length equals 17 residues. In germline, CDR1 is MGHRA, CDR2 YSYEKL. CDR3 loop: CASSQIPGARGSYEQYF. CDR3 nucleotides: TGCGCCAGCAGCCAGATCCCGGGGGCCAGGGGCTCCTACGAGCAGTACTTC.

V is TRBV2 and J is TRBJ1-4; maybe TRBD1 (6 bases). CDR1 and CDR2 (germline): SNHLY, FYNNEI. The CDR3 loop spans 12 amino acids. Trimming shortened V by 8 bases and J by 5 bases, and 9 bases separated the two germline ends. The CDR3 DNA reads TGTGCCAGCGGACAGAACAATGAAAAACTGTTTTTT. Residues: CASGQNNEKLFF.

V and J are TRBV5-8 and TRBJ2-1, with 10 bases lining up with TRBD1. The CDR3 is made up of 15 amino acids. The V gene's germline CDR1 is SGHTS and CDR2 YDEGEE. Trimming at V came to 5 bases and at J to 3 bases, leaving 5 bases not matched to a gene. The CDR3 reads CASRKDRGDYNEQFF. The CDR3 region has the DNA TGTGCCAGCAGAAAGGACAGGGGGGACTACAATGAGCAGTTCTTC.

The V and J genes are TRBV7-8 and TRBJ1-3; no firm D call. Germline V gene lookup returns CDR1 SGHVS and CDR2 FQNEAQ. The CDR3 is made up of 15 amino acids. With 5 bases removed from V and 4 bases from J, the gap between germline ends came to 15 bases. CDR3 nucleotide sequence: TGTGCCAGCAGCCCCTCCTCAGCGTTCGGAAACACCATATATTTT. Translated: CASSPSSAFGNTIYF. The full variable domain, rest sourced from reference TRBV7-8 and TRBJ1-3, is GAGVSQSPRYKVAKRGQDVALRCDPISGHVSLFWYQQALGQGPEFLTYFQNEAQLDKSGLPSDRFFAERPEGSVSTLKIQRTQQEDSAVYLCASSPSSAFGNTIYFGEGSWLTVV.

CDR3 protein: CASSVADPSYEQYF. In nucleotides, the CDR3 is TGTGCCAGCAGCGTGGCAGATCCATCCTACGAGCAGTACTTC. This rearrangement joins TRBV9 to TRBJ2-7; no clear D gene. V was clipped by 2 bases and J by 1 base, with 10 bases between them. This CDR3 comprises 14 residues. Germline V gene data show CDR1 as SGDLS and CDR2 as YYNGEE.

The V and J genes are TRBV4-1 and TRBJ1-2, with unresolved D. The germline gives CDR1 MGHRA, CDR2 YSYEKL. Trimming stripped 0 bases from V and 1 base from J, with 9 bases between. CDR3 length: 15 amino acids. CDR3 bases: TGCGCCAGCAGCCAAGACGAGGACGTTAACTATGGCTACACCTTC. This encodes CASSQDEDVNYGYTF.